This TCR beta chain was sequenced during a study of cytomegalovirus exposure and HLA in healthy donors. Primers included in the PCR were 60 Vbeta and 13 Jbeta primers. Only in-frame clones appear in the TCRdb table, and some are missing; sequencing was by immunoSEQ multiplex PCR. The sample lists some 250,000 clones, about 81% occurring once. All the people who gave samples were healthy bone marrow donors. As for this clone: Its antigen is unknown.

Study-wide results and limits: Presence/absence analyses supposed approximately even sequencing depth among donors. Per a later analysis, HLA-associated TCR beta chains showed more clonal expansion than other, equally common TCR beta chains.

The ends were cut back, 6 bases at V and 10 bases at J, with 18 bases in the middle. Per germline, CDR1 MDHEN and CDR2 SYDVKM. This CDR3 has 13 residues. The clonotype originates from a woman aged 40 to 55 in good health and CMV-seropositive. V gene TRBV28 combines with J gene TRBJ1-1, with no clear D. Sequenced material: PBMCs. The CDR3 spells CASSIPTPPGAFF. Written as DNA, the CDR3 is TGTGCCAGCAGCATCCCCACGCCCCCAGGAGCTTTCTTT. The variable domain in full, completed from reference TRBV28 and TRBJ1-1, reads DVKVTQSSRYLVKRTGEKVFLECVQDMDHENMFWYRQDPGLGLRLIYFSYDVKMKEKGDIPEGYSVSREKKERFSLILESASTNQTSMYLCASSIPTPPGAFFGQGTRLTVV.